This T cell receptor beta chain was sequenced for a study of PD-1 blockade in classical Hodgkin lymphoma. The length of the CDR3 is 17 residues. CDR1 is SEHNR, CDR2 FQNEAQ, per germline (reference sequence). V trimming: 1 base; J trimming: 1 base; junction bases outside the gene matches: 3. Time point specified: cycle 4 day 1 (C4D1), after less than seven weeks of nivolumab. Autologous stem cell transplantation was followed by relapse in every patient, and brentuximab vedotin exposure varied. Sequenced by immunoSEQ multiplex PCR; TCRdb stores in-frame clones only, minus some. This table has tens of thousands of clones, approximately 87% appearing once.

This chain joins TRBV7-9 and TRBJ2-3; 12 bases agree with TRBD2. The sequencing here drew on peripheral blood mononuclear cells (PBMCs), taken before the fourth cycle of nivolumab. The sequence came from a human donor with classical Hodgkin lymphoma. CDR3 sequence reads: CASSLGGLAGRTDTQYF. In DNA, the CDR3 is TGTGCCAGCAGCTTAGGGGGACTAGCGGGCCGCACAGATACGCAGTATTTT.